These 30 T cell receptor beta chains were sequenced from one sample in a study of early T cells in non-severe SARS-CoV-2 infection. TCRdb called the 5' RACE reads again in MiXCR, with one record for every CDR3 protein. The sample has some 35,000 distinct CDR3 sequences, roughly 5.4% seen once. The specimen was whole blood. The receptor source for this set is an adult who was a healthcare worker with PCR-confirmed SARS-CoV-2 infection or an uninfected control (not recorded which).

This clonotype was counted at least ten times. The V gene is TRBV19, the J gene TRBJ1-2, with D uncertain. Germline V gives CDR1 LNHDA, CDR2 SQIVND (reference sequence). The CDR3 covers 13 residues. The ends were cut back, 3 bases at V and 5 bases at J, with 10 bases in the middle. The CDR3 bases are TGTGCCAGTAGTATCGAAACACCGTATGGCTACACCTTC. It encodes CASSIETPYGYTF.

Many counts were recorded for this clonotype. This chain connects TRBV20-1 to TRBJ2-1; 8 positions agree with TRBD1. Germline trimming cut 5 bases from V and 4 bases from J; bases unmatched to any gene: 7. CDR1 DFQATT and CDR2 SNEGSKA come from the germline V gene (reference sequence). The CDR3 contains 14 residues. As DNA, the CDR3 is TGCAGTGCTCTGGACAGGGATCTTTACAATGAGCAGTTCTTC. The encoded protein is CSALDRDLYNEQFF.

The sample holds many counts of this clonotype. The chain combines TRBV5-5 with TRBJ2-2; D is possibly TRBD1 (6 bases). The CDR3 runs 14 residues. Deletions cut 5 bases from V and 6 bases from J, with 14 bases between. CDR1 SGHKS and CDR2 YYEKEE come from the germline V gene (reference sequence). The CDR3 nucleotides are TGTGCCAGCAGACACGGGGCAGGGGCCGGGGAGCTGTTTTTT. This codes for CASRHGAGAGELFF.

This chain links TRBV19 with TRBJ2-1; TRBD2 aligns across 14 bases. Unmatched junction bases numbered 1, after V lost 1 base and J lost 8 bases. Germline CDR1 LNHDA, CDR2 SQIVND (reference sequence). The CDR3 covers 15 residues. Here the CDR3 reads CASSIVGLAGDEQFF. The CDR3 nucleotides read TGTGCCAGTAGTATAGTGGGACTAGCGGGAGATGAGCAGTTCTTC. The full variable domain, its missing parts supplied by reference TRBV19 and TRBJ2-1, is DGGITQSPKYLFRKEGQNVTLSCEQNLNHDAMYWYRQDPGQGLRLIYYSQIVNDFQKGDIAEGYSVSREKKESFPLTVTSAQKNPTAFYLCASSIVGLAGDEQFFGPGTRLTVL.

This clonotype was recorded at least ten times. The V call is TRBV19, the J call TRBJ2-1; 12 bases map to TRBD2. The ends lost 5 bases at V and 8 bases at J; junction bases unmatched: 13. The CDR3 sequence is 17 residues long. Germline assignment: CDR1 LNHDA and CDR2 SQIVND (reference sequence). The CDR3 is CASSPHWTSGILYEQFF. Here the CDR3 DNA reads TGTGCCAGTAGTCCCCATTGGACTAGCGGGATTCTCTATGAGCAGTTCTTC.

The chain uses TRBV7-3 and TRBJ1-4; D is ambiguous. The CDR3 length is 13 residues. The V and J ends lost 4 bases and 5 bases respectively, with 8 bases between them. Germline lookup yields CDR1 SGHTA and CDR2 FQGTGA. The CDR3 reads CASSSGANEKLFF. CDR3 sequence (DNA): TGTGCCAGCAGCTCGGGAGCAAATGAAAAACTGTTTTTT.

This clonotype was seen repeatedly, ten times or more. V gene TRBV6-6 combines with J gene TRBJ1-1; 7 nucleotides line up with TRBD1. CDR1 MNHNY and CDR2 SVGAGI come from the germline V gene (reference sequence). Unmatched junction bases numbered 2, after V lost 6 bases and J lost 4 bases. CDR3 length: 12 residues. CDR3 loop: CASSSGGTEAFF. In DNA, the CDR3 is TGTGCCAGCAGCTCAGGGGGCACTGAAGCTTTCTTT.

In nucleotides, the CDR3 is TGTGCCACCAGTGGGAGTTTCACCGGGGAGCTGTTTTTT. Its translation: CATSGSFTGELFF. V gene TRBV24-1 combines with J gene TRBJ2-2; D gene unclear. The CDR3 contains 13 residues. Germline lookup yields CDR1 KGHDR and CDR2 SFDVKD. V gave up 5 bases and J gave up 4 bases, with 7 bases separating them.

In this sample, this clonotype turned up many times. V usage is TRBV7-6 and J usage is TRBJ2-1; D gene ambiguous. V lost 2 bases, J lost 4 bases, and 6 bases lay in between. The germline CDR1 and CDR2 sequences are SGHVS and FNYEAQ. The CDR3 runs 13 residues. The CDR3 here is CASSLSEYNEQFF. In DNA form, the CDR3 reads TGTGCCAGCAGCTTAAGCGAATACAATGAGCAGTTCTTC.

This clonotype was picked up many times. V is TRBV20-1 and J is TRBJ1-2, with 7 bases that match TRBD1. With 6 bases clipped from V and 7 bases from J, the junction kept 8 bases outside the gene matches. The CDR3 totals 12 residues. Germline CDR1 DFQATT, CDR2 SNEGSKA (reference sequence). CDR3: CSATTGLAGYTF. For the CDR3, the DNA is TGCAGTGCAACGACAGGGCTGGCTGGCTACACCTTC.

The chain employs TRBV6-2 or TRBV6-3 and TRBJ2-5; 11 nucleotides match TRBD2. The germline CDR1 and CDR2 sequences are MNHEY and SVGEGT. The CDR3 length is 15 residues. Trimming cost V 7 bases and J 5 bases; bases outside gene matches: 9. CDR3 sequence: CASNYDSSGGETQYF. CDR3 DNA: TGTGCCAGCAACTACGATTCTAGCGGGGGGGAGACCCAGTACTTC.

As DNA, the CDR3 is TGCAGTGCTAAGGGCAGGGATGGGGAAAAACTGTTTTTT. Translation: CSAKGRDGEKLFF. The chain carries TRBV20-1 and TRBJ1-4, with D possibly being TRBD1 (5 bases). The CDR3 totals 13 residues. Germline lookup yields CDR1 DFQATT and CDR2 SNEGSKA (reference sequence). The germline V and J ends were trimmed by 4 bases and 8 bases, with 14 bases remaining between them.

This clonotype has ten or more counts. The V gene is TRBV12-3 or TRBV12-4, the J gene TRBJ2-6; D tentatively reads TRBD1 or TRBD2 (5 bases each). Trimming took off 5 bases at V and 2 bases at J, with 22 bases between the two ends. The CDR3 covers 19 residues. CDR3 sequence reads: CASSGQGRGLLTGANVLTF. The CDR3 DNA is TGTGCCAGCAGTGGCCAGGGTAGAGGGTTACTCACTGGGGCCAACGTCCTGACTTTC.

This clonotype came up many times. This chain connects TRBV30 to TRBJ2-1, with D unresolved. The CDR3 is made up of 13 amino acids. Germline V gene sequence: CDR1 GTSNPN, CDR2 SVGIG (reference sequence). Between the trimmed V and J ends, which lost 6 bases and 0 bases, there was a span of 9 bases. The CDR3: CACPLSSYNEQFF. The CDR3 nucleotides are TGTGCCTGCCCGCTGAGCTCCTACAATGAGCAGTTCTTC.

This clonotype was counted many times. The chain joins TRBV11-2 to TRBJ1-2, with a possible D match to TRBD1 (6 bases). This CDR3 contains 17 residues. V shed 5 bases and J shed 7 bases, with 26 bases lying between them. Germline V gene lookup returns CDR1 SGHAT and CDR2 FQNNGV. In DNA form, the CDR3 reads TGTGCCAGCAGCCCCGATCCGGGACAATCCTGGTTGTTTGGCTACACCTTC. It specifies CASSPDPGQSWLFGYTF.

The CDR3 DNA follows: TGTGCCAGCAGTTTATTGGCCGGCTACGAGCAGTACTTC. Translating gives CASSLLAGYEQYF. The chain carries TRBV28 and TRBJ2-7; no clear D. The germline V gene encodes CDR1 MDHEN and CDR2 SYDVKM. The CDR3 runs 13 residues. V was cut by 1 base and J by 3 bases, with 7 bases left in between.

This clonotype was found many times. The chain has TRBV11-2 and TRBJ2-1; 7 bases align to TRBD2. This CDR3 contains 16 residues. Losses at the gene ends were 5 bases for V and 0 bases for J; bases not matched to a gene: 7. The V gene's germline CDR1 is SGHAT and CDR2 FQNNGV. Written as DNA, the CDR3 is TGTGCCAGCAGCCGCGGGACTACCATCTCCTACAATGAGCAGTTCTTC. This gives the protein CASSRGTTISYNEQFF. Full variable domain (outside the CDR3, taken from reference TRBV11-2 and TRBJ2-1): EAGVAQSPRYKIIEKRQSVAFWCNPISGHATLYWYQQILGQGPKLLIQFQNNGVVDDSQLPKDRFSAERLKGVDSTLKIQPAKLEDSAVYLCASSRGTTISYNEQFFGPGTRLTVL.

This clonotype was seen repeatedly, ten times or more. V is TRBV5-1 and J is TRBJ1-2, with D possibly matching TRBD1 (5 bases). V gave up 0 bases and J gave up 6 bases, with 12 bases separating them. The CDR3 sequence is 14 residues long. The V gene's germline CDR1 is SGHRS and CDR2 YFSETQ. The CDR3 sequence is CASSLDQGADGYTF. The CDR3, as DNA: TGCGCCAGCAGCTTGGATCAGGGAGCAGATGGCTACACCTTC.

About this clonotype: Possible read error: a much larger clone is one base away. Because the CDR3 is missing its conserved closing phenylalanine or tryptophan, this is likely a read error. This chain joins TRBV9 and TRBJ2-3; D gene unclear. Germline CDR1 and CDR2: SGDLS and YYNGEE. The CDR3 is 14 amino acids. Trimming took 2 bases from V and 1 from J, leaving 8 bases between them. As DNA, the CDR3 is TGTGCCAGCAGCGTGGCCTACCGCACAGATACGCAGTATTAT. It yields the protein CASSVAYRTDTQYY.

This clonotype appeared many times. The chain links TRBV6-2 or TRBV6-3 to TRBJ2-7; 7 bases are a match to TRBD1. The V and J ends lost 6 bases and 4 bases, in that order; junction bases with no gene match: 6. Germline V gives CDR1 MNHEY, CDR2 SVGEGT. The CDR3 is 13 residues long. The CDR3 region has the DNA TGTGCCAGCAGCACCAGGGGGATGTACGAGCAGTACTTC. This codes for CASSTRGMYEQYF.

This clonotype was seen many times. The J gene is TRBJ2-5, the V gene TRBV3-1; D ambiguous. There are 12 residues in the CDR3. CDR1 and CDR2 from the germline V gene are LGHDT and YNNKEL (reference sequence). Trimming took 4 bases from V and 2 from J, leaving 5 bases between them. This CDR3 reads CASSRLQETQYF. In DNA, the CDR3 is TGTGCCAGCAGCCGGTTACAAGAGACCCAGTACTTC.

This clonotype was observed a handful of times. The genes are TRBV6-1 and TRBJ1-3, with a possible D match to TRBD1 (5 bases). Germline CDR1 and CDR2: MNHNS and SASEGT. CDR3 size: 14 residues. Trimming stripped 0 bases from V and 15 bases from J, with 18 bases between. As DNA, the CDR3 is TGTGCCAGCAGTGAAGCCTCACGGGTGGGGCCGGAATATTTT. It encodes CASSEASRVGPEYF.

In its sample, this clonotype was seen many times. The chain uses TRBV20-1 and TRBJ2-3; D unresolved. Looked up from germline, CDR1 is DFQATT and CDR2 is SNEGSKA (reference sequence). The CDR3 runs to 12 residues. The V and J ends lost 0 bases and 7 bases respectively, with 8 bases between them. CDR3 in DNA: TGCAGTGCTAGAGATCGCCAGCATACGCAGTATTTT. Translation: CSARDRQHTQYF.

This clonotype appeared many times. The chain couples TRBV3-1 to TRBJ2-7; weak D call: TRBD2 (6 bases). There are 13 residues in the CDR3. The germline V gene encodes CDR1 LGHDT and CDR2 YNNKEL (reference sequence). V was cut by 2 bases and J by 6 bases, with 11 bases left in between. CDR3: CASSQRQGGEQYF. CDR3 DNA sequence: TGTGCCAGCAGCCAACGGCAGGGAGGCGAGCAGTACTTC.

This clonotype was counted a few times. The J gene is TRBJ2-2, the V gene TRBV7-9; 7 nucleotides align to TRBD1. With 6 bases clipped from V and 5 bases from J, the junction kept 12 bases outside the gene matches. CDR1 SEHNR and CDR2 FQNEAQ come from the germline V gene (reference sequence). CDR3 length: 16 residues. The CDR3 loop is CASRTSLGGETGELFF. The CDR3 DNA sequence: TGTGCCAGCAGAACCTCCTTAGGGGGCGAGACCGGGGAGCTGTTTTTT.

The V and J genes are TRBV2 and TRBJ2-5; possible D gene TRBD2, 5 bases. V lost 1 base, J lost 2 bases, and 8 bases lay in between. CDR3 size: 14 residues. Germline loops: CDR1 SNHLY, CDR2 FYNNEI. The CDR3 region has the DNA TGTGCCAGCAGTGAAGGGAGGTTACAAGAGACCCAGTACTTC. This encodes CASSEGRLQETQYF.

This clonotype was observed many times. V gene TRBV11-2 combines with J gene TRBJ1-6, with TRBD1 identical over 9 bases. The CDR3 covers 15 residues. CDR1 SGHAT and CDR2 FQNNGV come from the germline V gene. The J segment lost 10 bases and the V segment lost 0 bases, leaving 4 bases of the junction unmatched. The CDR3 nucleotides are TGTGCCAGCAGCTTAGAGGGGACAGGGTGGTCACCCCTCCACTTT. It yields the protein CASSLEGTGWSPLHF.

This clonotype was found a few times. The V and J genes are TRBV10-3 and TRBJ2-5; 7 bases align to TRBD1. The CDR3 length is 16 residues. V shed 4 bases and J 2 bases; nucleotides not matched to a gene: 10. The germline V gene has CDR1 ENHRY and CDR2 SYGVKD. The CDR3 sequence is CAISGSQGTPQETQYF. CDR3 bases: TGTGCCATCAGTGGTTCACAGGGGACCCCTCAAGAGACCCAGTACTTC.

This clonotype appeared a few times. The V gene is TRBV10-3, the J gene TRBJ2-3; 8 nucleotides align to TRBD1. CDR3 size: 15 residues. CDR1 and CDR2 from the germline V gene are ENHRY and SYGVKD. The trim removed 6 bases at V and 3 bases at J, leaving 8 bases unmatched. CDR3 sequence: CAIRTTGGVTDTQYF. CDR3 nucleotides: TGTGCCATCAGGACCACAGGGGGAGTGACAGATACGCAGTATTTT.

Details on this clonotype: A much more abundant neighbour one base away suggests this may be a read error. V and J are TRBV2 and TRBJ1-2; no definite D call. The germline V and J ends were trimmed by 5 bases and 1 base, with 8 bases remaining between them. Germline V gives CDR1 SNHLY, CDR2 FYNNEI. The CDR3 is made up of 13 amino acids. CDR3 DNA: TGTGCCAGCAGTCGTGGCAGTAACTATGGCTACACCTTC. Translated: CASSRGSNYGYTF.